These T cell receptor beta chains were read from a single sample in a study of cytomegalovirus exposure and HLA in healthy donors. Assay used: immunoSEQ multiplex PCR; TCRdb lists only in-frame clones, some missing. The table shows fewer than 85,000 clones, with more than 60% occurring only once. The sample was PBMCs. The origin of the receptors is a man between 18 and 29 years old in good health and CMV-seropositive. Each CDR3 is given with its conserved first and last residue. D genes are given only for firm matches. Clone size is not always given. Where it is, it says once, few, many or a class for expanded clones.

cdr3_aa cdr3_nt v_call d_call cdr3_length clone_size j_call
CASSQGPGLADNNEQFF TGCGCCAGCAGCCAAGGCCCGGGACTAGCGGACAACAATGAGCAGTTCTTC TRBV4-1 TRBD2 17 NA TRBJ2-1
CASSSGTNSGANVLTF TGCGCCAGCAGCTCAGGGACTAACTCTGGGGCCAACGTCCTGACTTTC TRBV5-1 TRBD2 16 few TRBJ2-6
CASSRTGGETQYF TGTGCCAGCAGCCGGACAGGGGGGGAGACCCAGTACTTC TRBV13 TRBD1 13 NA TRBJ2-5
CASSIRHHNTGELFF TGTGCCAGCAGCATCCGACACCATAACACCGGGGAGCTGTTTTTT TRBV5-4 NA 15 NA TRBJ2-2
CASSQDSGAGRETQYF TGCGCCAGCAGCCAAGATTCGGGAGCGGGCCGGGAGACCCAGTACTTC TRBV4-1 NA 16 NA TRBJ2-5
CASSLSVSSPLHF TGTGCCAGCAGCTTAAGTGTCAGTTCACCCCTCCACTTT TRBV7-8 NA 13 NA TRBJ1-6
CAIKGTSGNYEQYF TGTGCCATTAAAGGGACTAGCGGGAACTACGAGCAGTACTTC TRBV10-3 TRBD2 14 NA TRBJ2-7
CAISEPLLAGGYNWQYF TGTGCCATCAGTGAGCCCCTCTTAGCGGGAGGTTATAATTGGCAGTACTTC TRBV10-3 TRBD2 17 NA TRBJ2-7
CASSGRQDSNQPQHF TGTGCCAGCAGCGGAAGACAGGATAGCAATCAGCCCCAGCATTTT TRBV5-6 NA 15 once TRBJ1-5
CASSETASYEQYF TGTGCCAGCAGTGAAACAGCATCCTACGAGCAGTACTTC TRBV25-1 NA 13 NA TRBJ2-7
CASSLFGLQETQYF TGCGCCAGCAGCTTGTTCGGTCTGCAAGAGACCCAGTACTTC TRBV5-1 NA 14 NA TRBJ2-5
CASSTRGLAGVLLSEQFF TGTGCCAGCAGCACCCGAGGACTAGCGGGAGTCCTTTTGAGTGAGCAGTTCTTC TRBV5-6 TRBD2 18 few TRBJ2-1
CASSLYFTNIDTEAFF TGTGCCAGCAGTTTATATTTCACGAACATCGACACTGAAGCTTTCTTT TRBV28 NA 16 NA TRBJ1-1
CASSLGQHSYEQYF TGCGCCAGCAGCTTGGGGCAACACTCCTACGAGCAGTACTTC TRBV5-1 NA 14 NA TRBJ2-7
CASSLVWGQAYEQYF TGTGCCAGCAGCTTAGTTTGGGGACAGGCCTACGAGCAGTACTTC TRBV7-8 TRBD1 15 NA TRBJ2-7
CASSLAHTGSAYEQYF TGTGCCAGCAGCTTAGCTCACACGGGGTCCGCCTACGAGCAGTACTTC TRBV7-2 NA 16 NA TRBJ2-7
CASSFSGRSHEQFF TGTGCCAGCAGCTTTAGCGGGAGGTCCCATGAGCAGTTCTTC TRBV7-2 TRBD2 14 few TRBJ2-1
CASSFRPRDEQFF TGTGCCAGCAGCTTCCGGCCGAGGGATGAGCAGTTCTTC TRBV7-6 NA 13 few TRBJ2-1
CASSVVASGELFF TGTGCCAGCAGCGTAGTAGCGTCCGGGGAGCTGTTTTTT TRBV9 NA 13 NA TRBJ2-2
CASSRTRLAGLTYEQYF TGTGCCAGCAGCCGCACACGTCTAGCGGGACTCACCTACGAGCAGTACTTC TRBV7-2 TRBD2 17 once TRBJ2-7
CASIPWGAGAREQYF TGTGCCAGCATCCCCTGGGGAGCGGGGGCGAGGGAGCAGTACTTC TRBV5-4 TRBD2 15 NA TRBJ2-7
CASSLARGTSGRVNEQYF TGTGCCAGCAGCTTAGCCCGGGGGACTAGCGGGAGGGTCAACGAGCAGTACTTC TRBV11-2 TRBD2 18 NA TRBJ2-7
CASSQGPLREGTQYF TGCGCCAGCAGCCAAGGCCCCCTGAGGGAGGGGACCCAGTACTTC TRBV4-1 TRBD2 15 NA TRBJ2-5
CSVAGTVTSEAFF TGCAGCGTGGCCGGGACAGTAACTTCTGAAGCTTTCTTT TRBV29-1 TRBD1 13 NA TRBJ1-1
CVSQHYSGEYEQYF TGTGTCAGCCAACACTATAGCGGGGAATACGAGCAGTACTTC TRBV6-5 TRBD2 14 NA TRBJ2-7
CASSVAAGFYEQYF TGTGCCAGCAGCGTAGCGGCGGGGTTCTACGAGCAGTACTTC TRBV9 NA 14 NA TRBJ2-7
CASSLRGEVTEAFF TGTGCCAGCAGTTTACGGGGGGAAGTCACTGAAGCTTTCTTT TRBV28 NA 14 NA TRBJ1-1